The clone carrying this T cell receptor beta chain was observed at least ten times. The antigen remains unidentified. The read ends 3 residues early relative to the CDR3; the germline J gene fills the gap. J lost 2 bases, V lost 6 bases, and 8 bases had no gene match. Germline V lookup: CDR1 LNHNV, CDR2 YYDKDF (reference sequence). This CDR3 contains 15 residues. The sample is drawn from a study of T cell clonality in common variable immunodeficiency. Assay: immunoSEQ multiplex PCR; the TCRdb copy retains only in-frame clones and omits some. The counts give about 30,000 clones, none of them seen only once; 13% is held by the top ten. Study-wide points: In common variable immunodeficiency, TCR beta chains reportedly carried fewer deletions and N-nucleotide insertions. Compared with healthy controls, CVID subjects showed increased TCRbeta clonality, mostly in about a third. Authors noted CVID clonality's cause needs subpopulation repertoire sequencing.

The specimen was peripheral blood mononuclear cells. The TCR sequence derives from a person aged 18 to 75 in good health. The rearrangement links TRBV15 to TRBJ2-3; TRBD2 aligns across 7 bases. The CDR3 sequence: CATSGERGPTDTQYF. The CDR3 DNA, read in part, is TGTGCCACCAGTGGGGAGCGGGGCCCCACAGATACG.